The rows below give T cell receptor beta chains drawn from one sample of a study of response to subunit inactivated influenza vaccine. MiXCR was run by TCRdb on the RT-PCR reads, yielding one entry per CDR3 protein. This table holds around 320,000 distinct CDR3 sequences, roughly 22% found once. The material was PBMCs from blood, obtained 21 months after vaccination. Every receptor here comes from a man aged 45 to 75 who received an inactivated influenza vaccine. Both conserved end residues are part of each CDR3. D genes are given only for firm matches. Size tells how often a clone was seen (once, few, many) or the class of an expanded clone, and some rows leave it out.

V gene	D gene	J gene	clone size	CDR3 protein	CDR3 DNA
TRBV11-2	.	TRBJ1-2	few	CASSLDNRRGYTF	TGTGCCAGCAGCTTAGATAACCGCCGGGGCTACACCTTC
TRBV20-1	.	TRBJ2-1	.	CSARYLREQFF	TGCAGTGCTAGATACTTGCGGGAGCAGTTCTTC
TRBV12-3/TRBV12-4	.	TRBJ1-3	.	CASSFFRVDTIYF	TGTGCCAGCAGTTTTTTCCGGGTAGACACCATATATTTT
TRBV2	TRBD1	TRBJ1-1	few	CASSRQGTDAEAFF	TGTGCCAGCAGTCGACAGGGGACCGATGCTGAAGCTTTCTTT
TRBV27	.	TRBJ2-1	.	CASSFYNEQFF	TGTGCCAGCAGTTTTTACAATGAGCAGTTCTTC
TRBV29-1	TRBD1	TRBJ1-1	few	CSVATGGLGTEAFF	TGCAGCGTTGCGACAGGGGGGCTTGGCACTGAAGCTTTCTTT
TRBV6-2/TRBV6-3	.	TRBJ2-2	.	CASSRGDSSTGELFF	TGTGCCAGCAGTAGGGGGGACAGCTCCACCGGGGAGCTGTTTTTT
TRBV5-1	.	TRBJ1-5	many	CASSLELNQPQHF	TGCGCCAGCAGCTTGGAGTTAAATCAGCCCCAGCATTTT
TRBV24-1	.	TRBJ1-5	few	CATSDKGQGNQPQHF	TGTGCCACCAGTGATAAGGGACAAGGCAATCAGCCCCAGCATTTT
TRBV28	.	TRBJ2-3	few	CASRTPRMTDTQYF	TGTGCCAGCAGAACGCCCCGAATGACAGATACGCAGTATTTT
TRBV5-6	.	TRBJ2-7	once	CASSSGLTTYEQYF	TGTGCCAGCAGCTCGGGACTGACGACCTACGAGCAGTACTTC
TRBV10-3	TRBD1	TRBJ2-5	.	CAIRGQEQETQYF	TGTGCCATCAGGGGACAGGAGCAAGAGACCCAGTACTTC
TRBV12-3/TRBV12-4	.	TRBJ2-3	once	CASTPDSNTDTQYF	TGTGCCAGCACCCCCGATAGCAACACAGATACGCAGTATTTT
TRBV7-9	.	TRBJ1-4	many	CASSLEMRINEKLFF	TGTGCCAGCAGTCTAGAAATGAGGATTAATGAAAAACTGTTTTTT
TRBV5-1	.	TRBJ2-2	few	CASSAGLRYSTGELFF	TGCGCCAGCAGCGCCGGGTTGAGATATTCGACCGGGGAGCTGTTTTTT
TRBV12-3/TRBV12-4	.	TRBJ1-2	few	CASRPSTGLANYGYTF	TGTGCCAGCAGACCGAGTACAGGGTTAGCTAACTATGGCTACACCTTC
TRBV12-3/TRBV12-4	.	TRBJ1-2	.	CASSLSDGSYGYTF	TGTGCCAGCAGTTTATCCGACGGATCCTATGGCTACACCTTC
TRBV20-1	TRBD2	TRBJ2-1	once	CSARVPSGRLYNEQFF	TGCAGTGCTAGGGTCCCTAGCGGGCGACTTTACAATGAGCAGTTCTTC
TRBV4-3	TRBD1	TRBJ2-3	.	CASSLGQVRTDTQYF	TGCGCCAGCAGCCTCGGACAGGTGCGGACAGATACGCAGTATTTT
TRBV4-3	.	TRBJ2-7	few	CASSQDDGGAQYF	TGCGCCAGCAGCCAAGATGATGGGGGCGCGCAGTACTTC
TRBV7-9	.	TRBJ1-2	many	CASSKRADSNYGYTF	TGTGCCAGCAGCAAAAGGGCAGACTCTAACTATGGCTACACCTTC
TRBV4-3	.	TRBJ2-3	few	CASSQDLQGRTDTQYF	TGCGCCAGCAGCCAAGATCTACAGGGACGGACAGATACGCAGTATTTT
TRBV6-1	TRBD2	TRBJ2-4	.	CASSPGLAGVTVAKNIQYF	TGTGCCAGCAGTCCCGGACTAGCGGGGGTTACCGTAGCCAAAAACATTCAGTACTTC
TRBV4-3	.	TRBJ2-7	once	CASSQDLGDGYEQYF	TGCGCCAGCAGCCAAGATTTAGGGGACGGCTACGAGCAGTACTTC
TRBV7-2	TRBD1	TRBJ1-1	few	CASRPGTGRPGTEAFF	TGTGCCAGCAGACCCGGGACAGGGCGACCTGGCACTGAAGCTTTCTTT
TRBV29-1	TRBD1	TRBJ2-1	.	CSVPSGTGFYNEQFF	TGCAGCGTTCCGTCCGGGACAGGGTTCTACAATGAGCAGTTCTTC
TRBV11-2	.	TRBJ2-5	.	CASSGSWVGGETQYF	TGTGCCAGCAGCGGCTCATGGGTGGGGGGAGAGACCCAGTACTTC
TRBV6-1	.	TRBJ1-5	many	CASSDSRQPQHF	TGTGCCAGCAGTGATTCAAGGCAGCCCCAGCATTTT
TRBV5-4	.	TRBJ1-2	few	CASSSGGTLGYTF	TGTGCCAGCAGCTCAGGCGGTACGTTGGGCTACACCTTC
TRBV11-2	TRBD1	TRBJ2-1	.	CASSLDGTGGDSF	TGTGCCAGCAGCTTAGACGGGACAGGGGGTGACTCCTTC
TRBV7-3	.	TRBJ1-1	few	CASSLGHSNTEAFF	TGTGCCAGCAGCTTAGGGCATTCGAACACTGAAGCTTTCTTT
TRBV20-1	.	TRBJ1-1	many	CSVGNGLMNTEAFF	TGCAGTGTCGGAAACGGGCTCATGAACACTGAAGCTTTCTTT
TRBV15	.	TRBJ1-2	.	CATSSGRNQASYGYTF	TGTGCCACCAGCAGCGGAAGAAATCAGGCCTCATATGGCTACACCTTC
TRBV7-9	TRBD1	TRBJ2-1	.	CASSLTVGQGGHEQFF	TGTGCCAGCAGCCTAACTGTAGGACAGGGAGGTCATGAGCAGTTCTTC
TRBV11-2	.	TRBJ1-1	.	CASSFSPSAGVMNTEAFF	TGTGCCAGCAGCTTTTCCCCCTCGGCAGGGGTCATGAACACTGAAGCTTTCTTT
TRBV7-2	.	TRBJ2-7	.	CASSLNQVPYEQYF	TGTGCCAGCAGCTTGAATCAGGTTCCCTACGAGCAGTACTTC
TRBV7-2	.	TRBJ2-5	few	CASSLGVRETQYF	TGTGCCAGCAGCTTAGGGGTCCGGGAGACCCAGTACTTC
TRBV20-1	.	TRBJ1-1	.	CSASDRNTEAFF	TGCAGTGCTTCGGACAGGAACACTGAAGCTTTCTTT
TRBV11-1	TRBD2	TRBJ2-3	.	CASSLTSGREFYTDTQYF	TGTGCCAGCAGCTTAACTAGCGGGAGAGAGTTCTACACAGATACGCAGTATTTT
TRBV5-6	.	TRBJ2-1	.	CASSLDLSKGRPYNEQFF	TGTGCCAGCAGCTTGGATCTATCCAAGGGCAGACCCTACAATGAGCAGTTCTTC
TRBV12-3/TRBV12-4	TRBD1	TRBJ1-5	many	CASSFLPGQLNQPQHF	TGTGCCAGCAGTTTCCTACCGGGACAGCTCAATCAGCCCCAGCATTTT
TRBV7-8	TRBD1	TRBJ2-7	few	CAVGTGSEQYF	TGTGCCGTCGGGACAGGGTCCGAGCAGTACTTC
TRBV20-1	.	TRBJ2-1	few	CSASYEQFF	TGCAGTGCATCTTACGAGCAGTTCTTC
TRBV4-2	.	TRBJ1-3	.	CASSQDFPGNTIYF	TGTGCCAGCAGCCAAGATTTCCCTGGAAACACCATATATTTT
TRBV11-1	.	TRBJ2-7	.	CASSLRLPNYEQYF	TGTGCCAGCAGCTTAAGACTACCCAACTACGAGCAGTACTTC
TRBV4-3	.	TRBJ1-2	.	CASSQGVSVQGNYGYTF	TGCGCCAGCAGCCAAGGGGTGTCCGTACAGGGTAACTATGGCTACACCTTC
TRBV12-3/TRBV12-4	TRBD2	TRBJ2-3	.	CASRTTSGGRDTQYF	TGTGCCAGCAGAACGACTAGCGGGGGCCGGGATACGCAGTATTTT
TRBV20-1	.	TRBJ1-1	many	CSAREDMNTEAFF	TGCAGTGCTAGAGAGGATATGAACACTGAAGCTTTCTTT